This TCR beta chain emerged from a study of T cell repertoires in cytomegalovirus infection. Study results and caveats: Summed frequency of shared TCR beta families picked out CMV carriers who also had the relevant HLA.

This CDR3 has 15 amino acids. V was pared by 1 base and J by 4 bases, with 8 bases of the junction left unmatched. Germline CDR1 DFQATT, CDR2 SNEGSKA (reference sequence). With regard to this clonotype: Its matching antigen is unknown.

TCRdb re-called the reads with MiXCR, one entry per CDR3 protein. The sample holds a few hundred thousand distinct CDR3 sequences, under 25% seen once. Source: cultured PBMCs, taken from culture after CMV antigen stimulation. The V and J genes are TRBV20-1 and TRBJ2-7; 9 nucleotides align to TRBD2. This clonotype was obtained from a human donor in good health (CMV status not recorded). Some clones in this sample may be carry-over from other donors' samples. CDR3 in amino acids: CSARARTSESYEQYF. The CDR3 DNA is TGCAGTGCTAGAGCCAGGACTAGCGAGTCTTACGAGCAGTACTTC.